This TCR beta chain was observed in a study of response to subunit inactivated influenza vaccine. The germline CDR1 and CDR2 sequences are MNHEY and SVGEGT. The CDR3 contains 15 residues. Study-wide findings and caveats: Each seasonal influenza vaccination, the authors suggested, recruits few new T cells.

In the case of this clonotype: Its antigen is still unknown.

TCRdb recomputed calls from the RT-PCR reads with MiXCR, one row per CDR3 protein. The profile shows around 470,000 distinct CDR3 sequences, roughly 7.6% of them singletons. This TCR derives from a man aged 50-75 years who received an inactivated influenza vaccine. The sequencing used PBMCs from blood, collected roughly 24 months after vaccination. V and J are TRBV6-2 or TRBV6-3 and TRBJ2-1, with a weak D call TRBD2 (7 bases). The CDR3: CDPRSGGLGLNEQFF. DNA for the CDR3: TGTGACCCACGATCCGGGGGGCTAGGTTTGAATGAGCAGTTCTTC.